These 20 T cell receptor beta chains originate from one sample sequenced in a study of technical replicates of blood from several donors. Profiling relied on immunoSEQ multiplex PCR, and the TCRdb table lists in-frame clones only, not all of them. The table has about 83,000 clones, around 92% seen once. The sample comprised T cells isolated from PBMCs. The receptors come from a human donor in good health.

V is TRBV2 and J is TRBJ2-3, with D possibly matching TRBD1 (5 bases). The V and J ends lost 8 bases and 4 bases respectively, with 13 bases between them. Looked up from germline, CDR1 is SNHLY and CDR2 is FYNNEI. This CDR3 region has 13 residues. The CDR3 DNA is TGTGCCAGCGGAGCCCAGGGCGCAGATACGCAGTATTTT. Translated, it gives CASGAQGADTQYF.

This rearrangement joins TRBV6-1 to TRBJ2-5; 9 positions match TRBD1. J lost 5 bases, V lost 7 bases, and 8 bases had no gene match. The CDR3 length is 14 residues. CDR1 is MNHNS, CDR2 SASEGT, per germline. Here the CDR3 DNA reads TGTGCCAGCAACCTACAGGGGGCGCGGGAGACCCAGTACTTC. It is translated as CASNLQGARETQYF.

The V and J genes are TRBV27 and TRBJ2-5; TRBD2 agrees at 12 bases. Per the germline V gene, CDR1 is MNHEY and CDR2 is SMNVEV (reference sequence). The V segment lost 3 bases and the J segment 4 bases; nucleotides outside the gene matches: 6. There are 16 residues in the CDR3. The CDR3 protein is CASSLGLAGGSETQYF. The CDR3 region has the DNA TGTGCCAGCAGTTTGGGGCTAGCGGGGGGGTCAGAGACCCAGTACTTC.

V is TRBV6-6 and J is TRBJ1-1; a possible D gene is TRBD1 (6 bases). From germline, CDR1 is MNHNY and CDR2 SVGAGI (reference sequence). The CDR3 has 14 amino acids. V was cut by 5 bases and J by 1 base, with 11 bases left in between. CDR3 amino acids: CASSQPGQNTEAFF. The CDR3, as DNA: TGTGCCAGCAGTCAACCGGGACAGAACACTGAAGCTTTCTTT.

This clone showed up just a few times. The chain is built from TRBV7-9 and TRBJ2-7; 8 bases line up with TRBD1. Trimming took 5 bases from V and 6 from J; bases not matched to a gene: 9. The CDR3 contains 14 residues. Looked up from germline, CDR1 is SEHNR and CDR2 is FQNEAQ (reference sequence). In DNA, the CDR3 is TGTGCCAGCAGCCCCCAGGGGGCCAGCGCCGAGCAGTACTTC. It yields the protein CASSPQGASAEQYF.

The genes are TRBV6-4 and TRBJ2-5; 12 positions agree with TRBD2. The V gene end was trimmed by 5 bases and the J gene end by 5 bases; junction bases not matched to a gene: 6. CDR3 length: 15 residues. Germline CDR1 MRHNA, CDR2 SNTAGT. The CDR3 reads CASSRLAGVGETQYF. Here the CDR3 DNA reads TGTGCCAGCAGTCGACTAGCGGGAGTTGGCGAGACCCAGTACTTC.

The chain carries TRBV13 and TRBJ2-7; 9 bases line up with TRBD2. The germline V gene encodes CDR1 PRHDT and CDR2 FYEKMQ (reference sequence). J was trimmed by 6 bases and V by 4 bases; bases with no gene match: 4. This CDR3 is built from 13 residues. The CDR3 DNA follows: TGTGCCAGCAGCTCGGGACTAGCTAGCGAGCAGTACTTC. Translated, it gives CASSSGLASEQYF.

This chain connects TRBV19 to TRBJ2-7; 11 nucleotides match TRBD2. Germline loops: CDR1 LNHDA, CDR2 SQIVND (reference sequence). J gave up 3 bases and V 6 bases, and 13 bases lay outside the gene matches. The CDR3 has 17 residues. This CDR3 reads CASSRFPGLAESYEQYF. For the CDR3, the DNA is TGTGCCAGTAGCCGATTTCCGGGACTAGCGGAGAGCTACGAGCAGTACTTC.

CDR3 in DNA: TGTGCCAGCAGGGTAGGGACAGCCATCTATGGCTACACCTTC. Protein product: CASRVGTAIYGYTF. The chain is built from TRBV6-5 and TRBJ1-2; 7 positions match TRBD1. V trimming: 6 bases; J trimming: 4 bases; junction bases outside the gene matches: 8. CDR1 MNHEY and CDR2 SVGAGI come from the germline V gene. The CDR3 has 14 amino acids.

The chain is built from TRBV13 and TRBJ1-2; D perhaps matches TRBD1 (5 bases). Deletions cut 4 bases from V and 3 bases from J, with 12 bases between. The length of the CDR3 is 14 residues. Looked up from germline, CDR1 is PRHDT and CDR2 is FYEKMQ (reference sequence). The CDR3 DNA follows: TGTGCCAGCAGCTCCAGGGTTGGAGACTATGGCTACACCTTC. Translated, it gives CASSSRVGDYGYTF.

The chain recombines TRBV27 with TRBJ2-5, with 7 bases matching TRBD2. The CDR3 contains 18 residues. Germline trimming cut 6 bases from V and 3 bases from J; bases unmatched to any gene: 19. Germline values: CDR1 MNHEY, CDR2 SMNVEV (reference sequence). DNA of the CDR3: TGTGCCAGCAGACCGGGGCTAGCGGAGACTCAGGAAAAAGAGACCCAGTACTTC. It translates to CASRPGLAETQEKETQYF.

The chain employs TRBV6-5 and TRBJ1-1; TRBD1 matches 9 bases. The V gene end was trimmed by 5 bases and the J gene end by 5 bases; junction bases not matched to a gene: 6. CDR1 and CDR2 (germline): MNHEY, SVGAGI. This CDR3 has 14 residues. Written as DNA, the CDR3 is TGTGCCAGCAGTATCACAGGGGGCCGGACTGAAGCTTTCTTT. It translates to CASSITGGRTEAFF.

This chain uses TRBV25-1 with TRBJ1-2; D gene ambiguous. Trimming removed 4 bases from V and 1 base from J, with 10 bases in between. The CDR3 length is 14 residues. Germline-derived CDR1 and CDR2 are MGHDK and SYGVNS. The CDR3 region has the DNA TGTGCCAGCAGTGCCACCGGTGATAACTATGGCTACACCTTC. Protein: CASSATGDNYGYTF.

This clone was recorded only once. DNA of the CDR3: TGTGCCAGTAGTATTACCCCCCCGGACATGAACACTGAAGCTTTCTTT. Translation gives CASSITPPDMNTEAFF. The J gene is TRBJ1-1, the V gene TRBV19; the D gene is possibly TRBD1 (5 bases). The CDR3 runs to 16 residues. V lost 3 bases to trimming and J lost 0 bases, with 14 bases between them. CDR1 is LNHDA and CDR2 is SQIVND in the germline V gene (reference sequence).

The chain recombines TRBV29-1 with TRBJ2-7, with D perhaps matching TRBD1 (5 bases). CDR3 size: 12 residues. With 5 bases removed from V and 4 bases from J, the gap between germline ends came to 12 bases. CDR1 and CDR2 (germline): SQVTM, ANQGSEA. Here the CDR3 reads CSVWSGIYEQYF. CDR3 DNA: TGCAGCGTTTGGTCAGGGATTTACGAGCAGTACTTC.

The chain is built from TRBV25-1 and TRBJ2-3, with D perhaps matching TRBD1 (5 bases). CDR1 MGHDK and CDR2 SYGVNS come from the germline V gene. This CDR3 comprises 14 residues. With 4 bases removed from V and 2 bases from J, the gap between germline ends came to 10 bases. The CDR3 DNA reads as TGTGCCAGCAGTGGGAGACAGTTCACAGATACGCAGTATTTT. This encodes CASSGRQFTDTQYF. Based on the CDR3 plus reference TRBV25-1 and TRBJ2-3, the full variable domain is EADIYQTPRYLVIGTGKKITLECSQTMGHDKMYWYQQDPGMELHLIHYSYGVNSTEKGDLSSESTVSRIRTEHFPLTLESARPSHTSQYLCASSGRQFTDTQYFGPGTRLTVL.

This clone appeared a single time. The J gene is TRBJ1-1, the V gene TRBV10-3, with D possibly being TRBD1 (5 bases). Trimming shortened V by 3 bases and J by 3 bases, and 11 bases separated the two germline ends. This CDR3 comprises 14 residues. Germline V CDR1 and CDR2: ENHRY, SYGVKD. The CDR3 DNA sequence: TGTGCCATCAGTGACGGGGGGAGGTACACTGAAGCTTTCTTT. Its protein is CAISDGGRYTEAFF.

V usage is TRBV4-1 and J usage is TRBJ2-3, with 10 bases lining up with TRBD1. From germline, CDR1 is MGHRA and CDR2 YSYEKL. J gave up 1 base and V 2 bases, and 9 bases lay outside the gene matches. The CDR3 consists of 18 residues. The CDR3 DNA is TGCGCCAGCAGCCAACTCGGGACAGGGGTCGCCCGCACAGATACGCAGTATTTT. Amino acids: CASSQLGTGVARTDTQYF.

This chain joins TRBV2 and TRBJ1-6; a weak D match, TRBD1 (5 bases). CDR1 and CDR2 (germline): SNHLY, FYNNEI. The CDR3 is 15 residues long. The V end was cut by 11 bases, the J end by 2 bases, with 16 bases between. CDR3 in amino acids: CAGDPGGTYNSPLHF. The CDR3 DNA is TGTGCCGGCGACCCTGGGGGGACCTATAATTCACCCCTCCACTTT.

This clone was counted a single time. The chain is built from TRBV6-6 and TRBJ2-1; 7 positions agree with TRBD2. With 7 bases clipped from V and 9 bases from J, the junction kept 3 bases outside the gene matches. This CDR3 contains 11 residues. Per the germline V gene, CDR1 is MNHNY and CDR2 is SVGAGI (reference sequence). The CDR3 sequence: CASTSGGEQFF. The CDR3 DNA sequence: TGTGCCAGCACTTCGGGGGGTGAGCAGTTCTTC.